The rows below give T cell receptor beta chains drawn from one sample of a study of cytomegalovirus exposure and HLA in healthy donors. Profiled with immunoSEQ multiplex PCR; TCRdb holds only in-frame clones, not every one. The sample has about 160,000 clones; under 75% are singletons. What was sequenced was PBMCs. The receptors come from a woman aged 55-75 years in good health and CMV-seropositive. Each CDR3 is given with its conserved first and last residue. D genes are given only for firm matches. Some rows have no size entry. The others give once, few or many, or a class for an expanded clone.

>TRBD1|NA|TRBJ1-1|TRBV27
CASSLYRGRTEAFF
TGTGCCAGCAGTTTATATAGGGGGCGTACTGAAGCTTTCTTT
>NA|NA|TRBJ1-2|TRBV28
CASSSHGGDYGYTF
TGTGCCAGCAGCTCCCATGGGGGGGACTATGGCTACACCTTC
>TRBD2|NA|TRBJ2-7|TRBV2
CASSEGGGPYYEQYF
TGTGCCAGCAGTGAAGGGGGAGGGCCCTACTACGAGCAGTACTTC
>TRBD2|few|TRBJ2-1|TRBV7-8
CASQGLTYNEQFF
TGTGCCAGCCAGGGACTAACTTACAATGAGCAGTTCTTC
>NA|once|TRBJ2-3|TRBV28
CASTLEARTDTQYF
TGTGCCAGCACACTTGAGGCTAGGACAGATACGCAGTATTTT
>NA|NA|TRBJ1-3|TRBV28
CASRSLVGNSGNTIYF
TGTGCCAGCCGATCCCTAGTCGGGAACTCTGGAAACACCATATATTTT
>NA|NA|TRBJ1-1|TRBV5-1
CASMGAQRTEAFF
TGCGCCAGCATGGGGGCCCAGAGAACTGAAGCTTTCTTT
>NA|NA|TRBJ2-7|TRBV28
CASTPSTYEQYF
TGTGCCAGCACGCCATCTACCTACGAGCAGTACTTC
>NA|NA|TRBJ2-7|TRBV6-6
CASSLSGTSVGEQYF
TGTGCCAGCAGTTTATCCGGGACTTCCGTAGGCGAGCAGTACTTC
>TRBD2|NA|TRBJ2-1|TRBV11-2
CASSAPAGASYNEQFF
TGTGCCAGCAGCGCTCCAGCGGGAGCCTCCTACAATGAGCAGTTCTTC
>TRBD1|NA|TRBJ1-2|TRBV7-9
CASSLDGTANYGYTF
TGTGCCAGCAGCTTAGACGGGACAGCTAACTATGGCTACACCTTC
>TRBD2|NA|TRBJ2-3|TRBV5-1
CASSLPGGDTQYF
TGCGCCAGCAGCTTGCCGGGAGGAGATACGCAGTATTTT
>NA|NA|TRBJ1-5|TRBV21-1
CASSVQGAGNQPQHF
TGTGCCAGCAGCGTACAGGGGGCGGGTAATCAGCCCCAGCATTTT
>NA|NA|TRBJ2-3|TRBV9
CASSATPSTDTQYF
TGTGCCAGCAGCGCAACTCCTAGCACAGATACGCAGTATTTT
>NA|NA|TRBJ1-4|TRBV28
CASSSLGSATNEKLFF
TGTGCCAGCAGCTCCCTCGGGAGCGCAACTAATGAAAAACTGTTTTTT
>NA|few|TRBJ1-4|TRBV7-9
CASSLAQVKKLFF
TGTGCCAGCAGCTTAGCACAGGTGAAGAAACTGTTTTTT
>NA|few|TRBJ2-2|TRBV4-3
CASSQSPFVGAARQAGELFF
TGCGCCAGCAGCCAATCACCATTCGTTGGGGCGGCCCGGCAGGCCGGGGAGCTGTTTTTT
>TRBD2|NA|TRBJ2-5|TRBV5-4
CASSLSGLAAWGSQETQYF
TGTGCCAGCAGCTTATCCGGACTAGCGGCCTGGGGGTCACAAGAGACCCAGTACTTC
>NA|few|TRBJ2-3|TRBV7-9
CASSLGDYSLQYF
TGTGCCAGCAGCTTAGGAGACTACAGCCTGCAGTATTTT
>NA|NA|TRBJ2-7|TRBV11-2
CASSPRRGMDEQYF
TGTGCCAGCAGCCCGCGGAGGGGAATGGACGAGCAGTACTTC
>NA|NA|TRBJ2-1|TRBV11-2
CASSLQGSYNEQFF
TGTGCCAGCAGCTTACAGGGCTCCTACAATGAGCAGTTCTTC
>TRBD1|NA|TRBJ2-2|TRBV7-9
CASSPGQGAVSTGELFF
TGTGCCAGCAGCCCGGGACAGGGGGCGGTAAGCACCGGGGAGCTGTTTTTT
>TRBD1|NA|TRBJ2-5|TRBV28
CASSRDREVQYF
TGTGCCAGCAGCCGGGACAGAGAGGTCCAGTACTTC
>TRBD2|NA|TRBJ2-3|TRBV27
CASSFGGRTDTQYF
TGTGCCAGCAGTTTCGGGGGGAGAACAGATACGCAGTATTTT
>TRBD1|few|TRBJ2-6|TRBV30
CAWSPGTGVSGANVLTF
TGTGCCTGGAGTCCCGGGACAGGGGTCTCTGGGGCCAACGTCCTGACTTTC
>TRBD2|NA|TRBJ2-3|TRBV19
CASRKGGLAGLDTQYF
TGTGCCAGTAGGAAGGGGGGACTAGCGGGATTAGATACGCAGTATTTT
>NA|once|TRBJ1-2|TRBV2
CADTGQSNYGYTF
TGTGCCGATACAGGGCAGTCTAACTATGGCTACACCTTC
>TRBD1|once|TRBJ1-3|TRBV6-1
CASSEYRGFRNTIYF
TGTGCCAGCAGTGAATACAGGGGATTCAGAAACACCATATATTTT
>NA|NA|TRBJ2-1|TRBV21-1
CASSKVRRDRPILPKFYNEQFF
TGTGCCAGCAGCAAAGTACGGAGGGACAGGCCAATCTTACCAAAGTTTTACAATGAGCAGTTCTTC
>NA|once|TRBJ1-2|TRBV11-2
CASSLGHPNYGYTF
TGTGCCAGCAGCTTAGGGCATCCTAACTATGGCTACACCTTC
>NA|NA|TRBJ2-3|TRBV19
CASSILTGTSTDTQYF
TGTGCCAGTAGTATCCTCACAGGGACCAGCACAGATACGCAGTATTTT
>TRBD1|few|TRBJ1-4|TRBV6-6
CASSYLRDSAEKLFF
TGTGCCAGCAGTTACCTGCGGGACAGCGCGGAAAAACTGTTTTTT
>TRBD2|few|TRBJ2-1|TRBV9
CASSAASGRSYNEQFF
TGTGCCAGCAGCGCCGCTAGCGGGCGATCCTACAATGAGCAGTTCTTC
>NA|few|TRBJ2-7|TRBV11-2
CASSLNEEQYF
TGTGCCAGCAGCTTAAACGAGGAGCAGTACTTC
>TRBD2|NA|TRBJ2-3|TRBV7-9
CATGTSGTSTDTQYF
TGTGCCACCGGGACTAGCGGTACTAGCACAGATACGCAGTATTTT
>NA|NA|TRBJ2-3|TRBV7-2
CASSPSRSTDTQYF
TGTGCCAGCAGCCCGAGTCGCAGCACAGATACGCAGTATTTT
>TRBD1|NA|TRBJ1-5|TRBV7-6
CASSLGTGGAGQPQHF
TGTGCCAGCAGCTTAGGGACAGGGGGCGCGGGTCAGCCCCAGCATTTT
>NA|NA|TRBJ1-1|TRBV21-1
CASSNPDRGEAFF
TGTGCCAGCAGCAACCCGGACAGGGGAGAGGCTTTCTTT
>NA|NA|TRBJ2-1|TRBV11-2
CASSLDWRSDEQFF
TGTGCCAGCAGCTTAGACTGGAGGAGCGATGAGCAGTTCTTC
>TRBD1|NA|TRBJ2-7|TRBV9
CASSVSGTGGDEQYF
TGTGCCAGCAGCGTGTCGGGGACAGGGGGCGACGAGCAGTACTTC
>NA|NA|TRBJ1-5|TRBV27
CASSFGIRNQPQHF
TGTGCCAGCAGTTTCGGGATAAGGAATCAGCCCCAGCATTTT
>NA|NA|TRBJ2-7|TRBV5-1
CASSLEGTYEQYF
TGCGCCAGCAGCTTGGAGGGGACCTACGAGCAGTACTTC
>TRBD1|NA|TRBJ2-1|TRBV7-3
CASSLNPGQGMYNEQFF
TGTGCCAGCAGCCTCAACCCGGGACAGGGAATGTACAATGAGCAGTTCTTC